This is a list of T cell receptor beta chains from one sample in a study of memory CD4+ T cells and cytomegalovirus serostatus. Produced via immunoSEQ multiplex PCR; TCRdb's table is partial and in-frame only. The sample lists around 54,000 clones, around three quarters occurring once. Sequenced sample: memory CD4+ T cells from blood. These receptors all come from an adult in good health and CMV-seropositive. CDR3s include the opening cysteine and the closing phenylalanine or tryptophan. A D gene is named only where the DNA matches it firmly. Only part of the rows carry a size: once, few, many, or a class if the clone is expanded.

CDR3aa: CASSPTKDEQYF
CDR3nt: TGTGCCAGCTCACCGACAAAGGACGAGCAGTACTTC
d_gene: -
v_gene: TRBV18
j_gene: TRBJ2-7
abundance: -

CDR3aa: CASSLASFGVTGELFF
CDR3nt: TGTGCCAGCAGCTTAGCCTCCTTTGGGGTGACCGGGGAGCTGTTTTTT
d_gene: -
v_gene: TRBV11-3
j_gene: TRBJ2-2
abundance: -

CDR3aa: CASSAMVSGHIGLYEQYF
CDR3nt: TGTGCCAGCAGTGCTATGGTATCGGGACACATAGGCCTGTACGAGCAGTACTTC
d_gene: -
v_gene: TRBV27
j_gene: TRBJ2-7
abundance: -

CDR3aa: CASSDPGTTTDTQYF
CDR3nt: TGTGCCAGCAGTGATCCGGGGACTACAACAGATACGCAGTATTTT
d_gene: TRBD2
v_gene: TRBV7-3
j_gene: TRBJ2-3
abundance: -

CDR3aa: CASSGGRGRRRMVYGYTF
CDR3nt: TGCGCCAGCAGTGGGGGCAGGGGGCGCAGGAGGATGGTCTATGGCTACACCTTC
d_gene: TRBD1
v_gene: TRBV10-1
j_gene: TRBJ1-2
abundance: -

CDR3aa: CASSQDMGNTEAFF
CDR3nt: TGTGCCAGCAGCCAAGATATGGGGAACACTGAAGCTTTCTTT
d_gene: -
v_gene: TRBV4-2
j_gene: TRBJ1-1
abundance: -

CDR3aa: CSVRSAGNTIYF
CDR3nt: TGCAGCGTCCGGAGTGCAGGAAACACCATATATTTT
d_gene: -
v_gene: TRBV29-1
j_gene: TRBJ1-3
abundance: -

CDR3aa: CASSPNPGAGNTIYF
CDR3nt: TGTGCCAGCAGCCCAAATCCAGGGGCTGGAAACACCATATATTTT
d_gene: -
v_gene: TRBV7-2
j_gene: TRBJ1-3
abundance: -

CDR3aa: CSARLGETQYF
CDR3nt: TGCAGTGCTAGGCTAGGAGAGACCCAGTACTTC
d_gene: -
v_gene: TRBV20-1
j_gene: TRBJ2-5
abundance: -

CDR3aa: CASSPEGRGYGYTF
CDR3nt: TGTGCCAGCAGCCCAGAGGGCAGAGGCTATGGCTACACCTTC
d_gene: -
v_gene: TRBV7-9
j_gene: TRBJ1-2
abundance: -

CDR3aa: CAMTKRGGQETQYF
CDR3nt: TGTGCCATGACTAAGCGGGGGGGGCAAGAGACCCAGTACTTC
d_gene: TRBD2
v_gene: TRBV19
j_gene: TRBJ2-5
abundance: -

CDR3aa: CASSSQGDEQFF
CDR3nt: TGTGCCAGCAGCTCTCAGGGTGATGAGCAGTTCTTC
d_gene: -
v_gene: TRBV9
j_gene: TRBJ2-1
abundance: once

CDR3aa: CASSEYSAYGYTF
CDR3nt: TGTGCCAGCAGTGAATACTCCGCATATGGCTACACCTTC
d_gene: -
v_gene: TRBV6-1
j_gene: TRBJ1-2
abundance: -

CDR3aa: CSVGRDRTEAFF
CDR3nt: TGCAGCGTTGGAAGGGATCGCACTGAAGCTTTCTTT
d_gene: -
v_gene: TRBV29-1
j_gene: TRBJ1-1
abundance: -

CDR3aa: CSAGTHEKLFF
CDR3nt: TGCAGTGCCGGGACACATGAAAAACTGTTTTTT
d_gene: -
v_gene: TRBV29-1
j_gene: TRBJ1-4
abundance: -

CDR3aa: CASSDLRRGSSYNEQFF
CDR3nt: TGTGCCAGCAGTGATCTGCGGCGGGGAAGCTCCTACAATGAGCAGTTCTTC
d_gene: -
v_gene: TRBV25-1
j_gene: TRBJ2-1
abundance: -

CDR3aa: CSGNRQGGMAFF
CDR3nt: TGCAGCGGAAATAGACAGGGTGGTATGGCTTTCTTT
d_gene: TRBD1
v_gene: TRBV29-1
j_gene: TRBJ1-1
abundance: -

CDR3aa: CAWSAGGNGYTF
CDR3nt: TGTGCCTGGAGTGCTGGGGGGAATGGCTACACCTTC
d_gene: -
v_gene: TRBV30
j_gene: TRBJ1-2
abundance: -

CDR3aa: CASRSYQRGTEAFF
CDR3nt: TGTGCCAGCCGATCCTATCAGAGGGGCACTGAAGCTTTCTTT
d_gene: -
v_gene: TRBV28
j_gene: TRBJ1-1
abundance: -

CDR3aa: CASSIVGTPVDTQYF
CDR3nt: TGTGCCAGTAGTATTGTGGGGACCCCAGTAGATACGCAGTATTTT
d_gene: -
v_gene: TRBV19
j_gene: TRBJ2-3
abundance: -

CDR3aa: CASSFASGRGFTEAFF
CDR3nt: TGTGCCAGCAGTTTTGCCTCCGGGCGGGGTTTCACTGAAGCTTTCTTT
d_gene: -
v_gene: TRBV27
j_gene: TRBJ1-1
abundance: few

CDR3aa: CASSPGASHADTQYF
CDR3nt: TGTGCCAGCTCACCTGGGGCCTCGCACGCAGATACGCAGTATTTT
d_gene: -
v_gene: TRBV18
j_gene: TRBJ2-3
abundance: -

CDR3aa: CASSGQYSNQPQHF
CDR3nt: TGTGCCAGCAGTGGGCAGTATAGCAATCAGCCCCAGCATTTT
d_gene: -
v_gene: TRBV2
j_gene: TRBJ1-5
abundance: once

CDR3aa: CASSPMIGLALPDTQYF
CDR3nt: TGTGCCAGCAGCCCAATGATAGGGCTAGCCCTCCCGGATACGCAGTATTTT
d_gene: -
v_gene: TRBV11-3
j_gene: TRBJ2-3
abundance: -

CDR3aa: CASGERTGPNYGYTF
CDR3nt: TGTGCCAGCGGCGAGAGGACAGGGCCAAACTATGGCTACACCTTC
d_gene: TRBD1
v_gene: TRBV6-1
j_gene: TRBJ1-2
abundance: -

CDR3aa: CASSPALVVETQYF
CDR3nt: TGTGCCAGCAGCCCAGCCCTAGTAGTAGAGACCCAGTACTTC
d_gene: -
v_gene: TRBV11-2
j_gene: TRBJ2-5
abundance: -

CDR3aa: CAWTAGRQGNTIYF
CDR3nt: TGTGCCTGGACAGCAGGGCGGCAAGGAAACACCATATATTTT
d_gene: -
v_gene: TRBV30
j_gene: TRBJ1-3
abundance: -

CDR3aa: CASSEYYYNEQFF
CDR3nt: TGTGCCAGCAGTGAATATTACTACAATGAGCAGTTCTTC
d_gene: -
v_gene: TRBV25-1
j_gene: TRBJ2-1
abundance: -

CDR3aa: CASSLNRGEQFF
CDR3nt: TGTGCCAGCAGCTTAAACAGGGGTGAGCAGTTCTTC
d_gene: TRBD1
v_gene: TRBV11-3
j_gene: TRBJ2-1
abundance: -

CDR3aa: CATRDSMGHQPQHF
CDR3nt: TGTGCCACCAGGGACTCAATGGGGCATCAGCCCCAGCATTTT
d_gene: -
v_gene: TRBV28
j_gene: TRBJ1-5
abundance: -

CDR3aa: CASSLMFARGNEQFF
CDR3nt: TGTGCCAGCAGCTTAATGTTCGCGAGGGGCAATGAGCAGTTCTTC
d_gene: -
v_gene: TRBV7-2
j_gene: TRBJ2-1
abundance: -

CDR3aa: CASSQAPSGAKNIQYF
CDR3nt: TGTGCCAGCAGCCAAGCTCCCAGTGGAGCCAAAAACATTCAGTACTTC
d_gene: -
v_gene: TRBV4-2
j_gene: TRBJ2-4
abundance: -

CDR3aa: CASIPAEAFF
CDR3nt: TGTGCCAGCATACCAGCAGAAGCTTTCTTT
d_gene: -
v_gene: TRBV21-1
j_gene: TRBJ1-1
abundance: few

CDR3aa: CASRLTGGETQYF
CDR3nt: TGTGCCAGCAGACTGACAGGGGGCGAGACCCAGTACTTC
d_gene: TRBD1
v_gene: TRBV27
j_gene: TRBJ2-5
abundance: -

CDR3aa: CATSREQSKNIQYF
CDR3nt: TGTGCCACCAGCAGAGAACAGTCCAAAAACATTCAGTACTTC
d_gene: -
v_gene: TRBV15
j_gene: TRBJ2-4
abundance: -

CDR3aa: CASSLRGATSNEKLFF
CDR3nt: TGTGCCAGCAGTTTAAGGGGGGCCACCTCTAATGAAAAACTGTTTTTT
d_gene: -
v_gene: TRBV28
j_gene: TRBJ1-4
abundance: -

CDR3aa: CASRINPGQDSEAFF
CDR3nt: TGCGCCAGCAGAATAAACCCCGGACAGGACTCTGAAGCTTTCTTT
d_gene: TRBD1
v_gene: TRBV5-1
j_gene: TRBJ1-1
abundance: -

CDR3aa: CASSFSSNQPQHF
CDR3nt: TGTGCCAGCAGTTTTAGTAGCAATCAGCCCCAGCATTTT
d_gene: -
v_gene: TRBV28
j_gene: TRBJ1-5
abundance: -

CDR3aa: CASSVVGARGETQYF
CDR3nt: TGTGCCAGCAGCGTAGTAGGGGCTCGGGGGGAGACCCAGTACTTC
d_gene: -
v_gene: TRBV9
j_gene: TRBJ2-5
abundance: -

CDR3aa: CATRIKMNTEAFF
CDR3nt: TGTGCCACCCGGATCAAAATGAACACTGAAGCTTTCTTT
d_gene: -
v_gene: TRBV6-6
j_gene: TRBJ1-1
abundance: -

CDR3aa: CASSQEHSLYGYTF
CDR3nt: TGCGCCAGCAGCCAAGAACATTCCCTCTATGGCTACACCTTC
d_gene: -
v_gene: TRBV4-3
j_gene: TRBJ1-2
abundance: -

CDR3aa: CASSFVAGVADTQYF
CDR3nt: TGCGCCAGCAGCTTTGTAGCGGGAGTTGCAGATACGCAGTATTTT
d_gene: TRBD2
v_gene: TRBV5-1
j_gene: TRBJ2-3
abundance: -

CDR3aa: CATSRGPMIQGNTIYF
CDR3nt: TGTGCCACCAGCAGAGGTCCCATGATACAGGGAAACACCATATATTTT
d_gene: -
v_gene: TRBV15
j_gene: TRBJ1-3
abundance: -

CDR3aa: CASSQLAGQGNEQFF
CDR3nt: TGTGCCAGTAGCCAACTAGCGGGGCAGGGGAATGAGCAGTTCTTC
d_gene: TRBD2
v_gene: TRBV19
j_gene: TRBJ2-1
abundance: few

CDR3aa: CAWSDGVGSSGEKLFF
CDR3nt: TGTGCCTGGAGCGATGGTGTGGGGTCTTCGGGCGAAAAACTGTTTTTT
d_gene: -
v_gene: TRBV30
j_gene: TRBJ1-4
abundance: few

CDR3aa: CASSTSGSSNEQFF
CDR3nt: TGTGCCAGCTCGACTAGCGGGAGTAGTAATGAGCAGTTCTTC
d_gene: TRBD2
v_gene: TRBV25-1
j_gene: TRBJ2-1
abundance: -

CDR3aa: CASSLSLGQGVDYGYTF
CDR3nt: TGTGCCAGCAGCCTCTCACTGGGACAGGGGGTCGACTATGGCTACACCTTC
d_gene: TRBD1
v_gene: TRBV28
j_gene: TRBJ1-2
abundance: -

CDR3aa: CAISGREGDFSGANVLTF
CDR3nt: TGTGCCATCAGTGGCCGCGAAGGGGATTTCTCTGGGGCCAACGTCCTGACTTTC
d_gene: -
v_gene: TRBV10-3
j_gene: TRBJ2-6
abundance: -

CDR3aa: CSVPGQASSYNEQFF
CDR3nt: TGCAGCGTTCCTGGACAGGCTAGCTCCTACAATGAGCAGTTCTTC
d_gene: TRBD1
v_gene: TRBV29-1
j_gene: TRBJ2-1
abundance: -

CDR3aa: CASSEKGQNYGYTF
CDR3nt: TGTGCCAGCAGCGAGAAGGGTCAAAACTATGGCTACACCTTC
d_gene: -
v_gene: TRBV5-4
j_gene: TRBJ1-2
abundance: few

CDR3aa: CASRLEVEAFF
CDR3nt: TGTGCCAGTAGACTCGAAGTGGAAGCTTTCTTT
d_gene: -
v_gene: TRBV2
j_gene: TRBJ1-1
abundance: medium-sized

CDR3aa: CASSPRTSSYNEQFF
CDR3nt: TGTGCCAGCAGCCCCCGGACTAGCTCCTACAATGAGCAGTTCTTC
d_gene: TRBD2
v_gene: TRBV11-3
j_gene: TRBJ2-1
abundance: -

CDR3aa: CASSLTWGGELFF
CDR3nt: TGTGCCAGCAGTCTTACCTGGGGCGGGGAGCTGTTTTTT
d_gene: -
v_gene: TRBV7-2
j_gene: TRBJ2-2
abundance: -

CDR3aa: CATSVGGRGTGELFF
CDR3nt: TGTGCCACCTCCGTTGGAGGGAGAGGGACCGGGGAGCTGTTTTTT
d_gene: -
v_gene: TRBV6-4
j_gene: TRBJ2-2
abundance: -

CDR3aa: CASSSRLDSGTDTQYF
CDR3nt: TGTGCCAGCAGCTCGCGACTAGATTCTGGCACAGATACGCAGTATTTT
d_gene: -
v_gene: TRBV5-4
j_gene: TRBJ2-3
abundance: -

CDR3aa: CASSQRLAENNEQFF
CDR3nt: TGCGCCAGCAGCCAACGACTAGCGGAGAACAATGAGCAGTTCTTC
d_gene: TRBD2
v_gene: TRBV4-1
j_gene: TRBJ2-1
abundance: -

CDR3aa: CASSSDYTDTQYF
CDR3nt: TGTGCCAGCAGCTCGGACTACACAGATACGCAGTATTTT
d_gene: -
v_gene: TRBV7-2
j_gene: TRBJ2-3
abundance: -

CDR3aa: CASSSGMTDTQYF
CDR3nt: TGTGCCAGCAGTTCGGGTATGACAGATACGCAGTATTTT
d_gene: -
v_gene: TRBV28
j_gene: TRBJ2-3
abundance: -

CDR3aa: CASSSTDTQYF
CDR3nt: TGTGCCAGCAGTTCTACAGATACGCAGTATTTT
d_gene: -
v_gene: TRBV6-5
j_gene: TRBJ2-3
abundance: -